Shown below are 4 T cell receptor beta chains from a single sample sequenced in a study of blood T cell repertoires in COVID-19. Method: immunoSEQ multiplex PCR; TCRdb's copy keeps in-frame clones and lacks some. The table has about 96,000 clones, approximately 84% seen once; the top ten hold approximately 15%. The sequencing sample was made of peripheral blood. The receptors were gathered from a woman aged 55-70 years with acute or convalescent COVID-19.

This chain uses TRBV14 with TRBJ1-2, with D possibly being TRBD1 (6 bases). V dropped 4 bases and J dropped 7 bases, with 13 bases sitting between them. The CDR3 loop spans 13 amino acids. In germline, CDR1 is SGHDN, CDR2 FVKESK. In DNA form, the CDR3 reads TGTGCCAGCAGCCCACAGGGTATGGGTGGCTACACCTTC. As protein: CASSPQGMGGYTF.

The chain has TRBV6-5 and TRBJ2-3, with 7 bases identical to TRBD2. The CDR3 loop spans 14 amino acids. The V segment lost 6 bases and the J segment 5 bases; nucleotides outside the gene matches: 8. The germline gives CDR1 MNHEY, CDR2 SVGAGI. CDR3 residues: CASRLTSPEDTQYF. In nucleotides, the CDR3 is TGTGCCAGCAGGCTGACTAGCCCTGAAGATACGCAGTATTTT.

The CDR3 bases are TGTGCCAGCAAAGGACAGGGAAGCAATCAGCCCCAGCATTTT. Translation: CASKGQGSNQPQHF. The gene calls are TRBV2 and TRBJ1-5, with TRBD1 matching over 8 bases. This CDR3 is 14 amino acids long. With V trimmed by 7 bases and J by 1 base, 3 bases remained unmatched. Germline assignment: CDR1 SNHLY and CDR2 FYNNEI.

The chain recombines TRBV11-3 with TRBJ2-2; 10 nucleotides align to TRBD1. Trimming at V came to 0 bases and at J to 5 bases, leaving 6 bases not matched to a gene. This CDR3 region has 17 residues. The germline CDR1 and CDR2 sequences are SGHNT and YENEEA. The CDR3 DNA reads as TGTGCCAGCAGCTTAGACCCCCCGGGACAGGGGACCGGGGAGCTGTTTTTT. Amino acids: CASSLDPPGQGTGELFF.